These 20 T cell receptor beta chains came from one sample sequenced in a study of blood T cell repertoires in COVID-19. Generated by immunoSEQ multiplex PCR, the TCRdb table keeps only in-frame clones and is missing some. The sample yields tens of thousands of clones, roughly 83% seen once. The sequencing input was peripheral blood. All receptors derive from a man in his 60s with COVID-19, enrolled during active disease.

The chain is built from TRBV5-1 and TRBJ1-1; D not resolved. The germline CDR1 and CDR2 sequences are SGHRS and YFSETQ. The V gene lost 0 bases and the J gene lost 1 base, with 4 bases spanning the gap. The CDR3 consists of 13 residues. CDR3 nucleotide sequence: TGCGCCAGCAGCTTGGACAGGAACACTGAAGCTTTCTTT. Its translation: CASSLDRNTEAFF.

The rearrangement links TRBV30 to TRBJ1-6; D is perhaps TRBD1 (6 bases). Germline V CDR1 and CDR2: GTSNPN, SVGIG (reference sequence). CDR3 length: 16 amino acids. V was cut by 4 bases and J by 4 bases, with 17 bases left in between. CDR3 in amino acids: CAWNPRDTAYNSPLHF. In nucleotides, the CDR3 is TGTGCCTGGAATCCCCGGGACACAGCTTATAATTCACCCCTCCACTTT.

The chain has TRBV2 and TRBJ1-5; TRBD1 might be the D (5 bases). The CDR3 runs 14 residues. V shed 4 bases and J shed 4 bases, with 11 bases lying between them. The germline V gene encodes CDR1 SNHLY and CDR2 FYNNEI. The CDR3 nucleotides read TGTGCCAGCAGTGGCCTGGGACTGAATCAGCCCCAGCATTTT. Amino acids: CASSGLGLNQPQHF.

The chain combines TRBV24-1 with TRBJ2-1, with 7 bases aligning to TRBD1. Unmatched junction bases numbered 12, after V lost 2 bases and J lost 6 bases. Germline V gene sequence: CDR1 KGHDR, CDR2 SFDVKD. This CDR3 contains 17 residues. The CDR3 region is CATSDSTGQAAGNEQFF. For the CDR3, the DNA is TGTGCCACCAGTGATTCGACAGGGCAAGCTGCAGGCAATGAGCAGTTCTTC.

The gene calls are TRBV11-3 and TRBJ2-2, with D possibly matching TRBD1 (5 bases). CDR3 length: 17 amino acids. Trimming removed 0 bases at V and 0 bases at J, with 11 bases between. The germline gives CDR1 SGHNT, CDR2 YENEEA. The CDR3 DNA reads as TGTGCCAGCAGCTTAGATAGGACCAGGGCGAACACCGGGGAGCTGTTTTTT. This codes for CASSLDRTRANTGELFF. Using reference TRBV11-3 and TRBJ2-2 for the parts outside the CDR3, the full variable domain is EAGVVQSPRYKIIEKKQPVAFWCNPISGHNTLYWYLQNLGQGPELLIRYENEEAVDDSQLPKDRFSAERLKGVDSTLKIQPAELGDSAVYLCASSLDRTRANTGELFFGEGSRLTVL.

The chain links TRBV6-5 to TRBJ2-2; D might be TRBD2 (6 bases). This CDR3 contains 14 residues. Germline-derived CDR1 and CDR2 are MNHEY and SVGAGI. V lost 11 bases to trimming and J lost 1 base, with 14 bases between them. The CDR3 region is CAAGGTENTGELFF. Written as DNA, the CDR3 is TGTGCCGCTGGGGGGACGGAGAACACCGGGGAGCTGTTTTTT.

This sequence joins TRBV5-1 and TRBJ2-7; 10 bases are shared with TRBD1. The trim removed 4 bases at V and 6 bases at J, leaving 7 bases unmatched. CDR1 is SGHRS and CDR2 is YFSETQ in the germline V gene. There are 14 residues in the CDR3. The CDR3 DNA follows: TGCGCCAGCAGCGCCGGGGACAGGGGTGGCGAGCAGTACTTC. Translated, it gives CASSAGDRGGEQYF.

The CDR3 loop is CASSPSVGLAGLETQYF. CDR3 in DNA: TGTGCCAGCTCACCTAGTGTGGGACTAGCGGGATTAGAGACCCAGTACTTC. The chain carries TRBV18 and TRBJ2-5, with 13 bases aligning to TRBD2. Germline CDR1 KGHSH, CDR2 LQKENI. V lost 3 bases and J lost 4; bases outside the gene matches: 8. The CDR3 contains 17 residues.

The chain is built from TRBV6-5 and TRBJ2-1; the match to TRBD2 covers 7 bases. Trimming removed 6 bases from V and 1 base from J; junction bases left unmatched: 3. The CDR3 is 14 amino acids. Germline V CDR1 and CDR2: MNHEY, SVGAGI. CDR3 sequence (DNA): TGTGCCAGCAGGGTCGGGGGGTCCTACAATGAGCAGTTCTTC. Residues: CASRVGGSYNEQFF.

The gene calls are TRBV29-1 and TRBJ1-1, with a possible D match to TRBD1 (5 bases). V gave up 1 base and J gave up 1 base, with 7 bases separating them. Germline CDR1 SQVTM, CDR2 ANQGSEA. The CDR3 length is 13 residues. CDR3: CSVEGQQNTEAFF. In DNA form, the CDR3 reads TGCAGCGTTGAAGGACAGCAGAACACTGAAGCTTTCTTT.

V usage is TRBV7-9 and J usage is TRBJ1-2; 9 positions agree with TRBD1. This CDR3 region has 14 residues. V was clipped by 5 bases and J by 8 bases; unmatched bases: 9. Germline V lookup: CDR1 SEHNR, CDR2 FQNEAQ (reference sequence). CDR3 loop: CASSRTGDNGGYTF. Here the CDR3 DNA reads TGTGCCAGCAGCCGGACAGGGGATAATGGCGGCTACACCTTC.

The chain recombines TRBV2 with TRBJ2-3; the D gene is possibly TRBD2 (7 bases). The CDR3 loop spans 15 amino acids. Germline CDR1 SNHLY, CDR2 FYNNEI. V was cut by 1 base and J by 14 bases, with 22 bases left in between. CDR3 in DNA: TGTGCCAGCAGTGAAGAGGGGGGTCTAGCGGCCAGGGGGTATTTT. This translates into CASSEEGGLAARGYF.

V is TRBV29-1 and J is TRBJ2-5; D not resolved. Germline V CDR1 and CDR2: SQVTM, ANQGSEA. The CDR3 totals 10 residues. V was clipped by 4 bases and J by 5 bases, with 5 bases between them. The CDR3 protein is CSVGGETQYF. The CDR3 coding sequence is TGCAGCGTTGGAGGTGAGACCCAGTACTTC.

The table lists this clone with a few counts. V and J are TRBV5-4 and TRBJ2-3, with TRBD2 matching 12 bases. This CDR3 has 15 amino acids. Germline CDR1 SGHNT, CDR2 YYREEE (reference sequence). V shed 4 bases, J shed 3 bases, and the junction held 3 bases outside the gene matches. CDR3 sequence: CASSAGLAGTDTQYF. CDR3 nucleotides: TGTGCCAGCAGCGCTGGACTAGCGGGGACAGATACGCAGTATTTT.

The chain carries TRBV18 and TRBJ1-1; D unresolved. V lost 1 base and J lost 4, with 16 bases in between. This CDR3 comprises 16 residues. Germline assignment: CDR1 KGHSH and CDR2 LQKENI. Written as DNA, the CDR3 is TGTGCCAGCTCACCACAGACTGGGGAGGCGGCCACTGAAGCTTTCTTT. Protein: CASSPQTGEAATEAFF.

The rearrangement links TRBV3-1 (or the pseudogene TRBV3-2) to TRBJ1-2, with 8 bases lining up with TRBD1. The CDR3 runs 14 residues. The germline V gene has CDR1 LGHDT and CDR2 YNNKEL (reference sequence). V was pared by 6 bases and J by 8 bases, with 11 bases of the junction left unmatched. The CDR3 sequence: CASSRRQGSQGYTF. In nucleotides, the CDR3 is TGTGCCAGCAGTAGAAGACAGGGGAGTCAGGGCTACACCTTC.

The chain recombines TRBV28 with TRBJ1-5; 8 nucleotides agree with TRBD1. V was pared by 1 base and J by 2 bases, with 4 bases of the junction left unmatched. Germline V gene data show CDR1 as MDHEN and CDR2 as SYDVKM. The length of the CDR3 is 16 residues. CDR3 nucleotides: TGTGCCAGCAGTTTATTTCAGGGGGCTGGCAATCAGCCCCAGCATTTT. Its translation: CASSLFQGAGNQPQHF.

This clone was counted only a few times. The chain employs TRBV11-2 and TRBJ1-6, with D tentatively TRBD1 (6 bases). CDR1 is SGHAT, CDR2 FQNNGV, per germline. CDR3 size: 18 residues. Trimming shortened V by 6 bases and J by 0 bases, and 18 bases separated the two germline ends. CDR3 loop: CASRKPGQRSSYNSPLHF. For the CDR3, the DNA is TGTGCCAGCAGGAAACCGGGACAAAGGAGCTCCTATAATTCACCCCTCCACTTT. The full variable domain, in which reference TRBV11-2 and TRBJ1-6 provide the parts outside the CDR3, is EAGVAQSPRYKIIEKRQSVAFWCNPISGHATLYWYQQILGQGPKLLIQFQNNGVVDDSQLPKDRFSAERLKGVDSTLKIQPAKLEDSAVYLCASRKPGQRSSYNSPLHFGNGTRLTVT.

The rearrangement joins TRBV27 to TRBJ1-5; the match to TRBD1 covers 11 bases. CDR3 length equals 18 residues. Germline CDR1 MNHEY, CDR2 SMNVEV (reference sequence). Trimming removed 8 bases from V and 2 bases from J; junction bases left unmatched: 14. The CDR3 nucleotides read TGTGCCAGCTCCCCCGGACAGGGACAGGGGGGCGGCAATCAGCCCCAGCATTTT. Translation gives CASSPGQGQGGGNQPQHF.

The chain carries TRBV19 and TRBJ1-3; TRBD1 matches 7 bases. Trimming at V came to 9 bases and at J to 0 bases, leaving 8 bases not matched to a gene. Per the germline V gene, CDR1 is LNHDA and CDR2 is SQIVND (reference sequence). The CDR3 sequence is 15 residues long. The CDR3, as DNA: TGTGCCAGCGTTGGGACAGATTACTCTGGAAACACCATATATTTT. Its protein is CASVGTDYSGNTIYF.